The 22 T cell receptor beta chains listed next were all sequenced from one sample in a study of T cell responses to AZD1222 COVID-19 vaccine. Profiling relied on immunoSEQ multiplex PCR, and the TCRdb table lists in-frame clones only, not all of them. The sample shows fewer than 30,000 clones, around 80% of them seen only once. The material was peripheral blood, obtained on day 0 of AZD1222 vaccination. These receptors originate from an adult in good health.

The chain carries TRBV24-1 and TRBJ2-4; 9 nucleotides agree with TRBD1. Germline CDR1 KGHDR, CDR2 SFDVKD. The V segment lost 3 bases and the J segment 4 bases; nucleotides outside the gene matches: 0. CDR3 length: 14 residues. CDR3 protein: CATSDGQGKNIQYF. CDR3 nucleotide sequence: TGTGCCACCAGTGATGGACAGGGGAAAAACATTCAGTACTTC.

This chain joins TRBV7-6 and TRBJ2-1, with TRBD2 matching over 11 bases. CDR1 and CDR2 from the germline V gene are SGHVS and FNYEAQ. After removal of 5 bases from V and 7 bases from J, the junction contained 7 bases not matched to a gene. The CDR3 extends over 15 amino acids. The CDR3 region has the DNA TGTGCCAGCAGCACGACTAGCGGGGTGGGTAATGAGCAGTTCTTC. It specifies CASSTTSGVGNEQFF.

V gene TRBV24-1 combines with J gene TRBJ1-1; D remains unclear. CDR1 and CDR2 from the germline V gene are KGHDR and SFDVKD. This CDR3 comprises 12 residues. Between the trimmed V and J ends, which lost 3 bases and 7 bases, there was a span of 8 bases. CDR3 nucleotide sequence: TGTGCCACCAGTGATCGAGAGGGTGAAGCTTTCTTT. Its protein is CATSDREGEAFF.

The CDR3 protein is CAWSVKRAGYGANEQFF. CDR3 sequence (DNA): TGTGCCTGGAGTGTAAAGCGGGCCGGGTATGGGGCCAATGAGCAGTTCTTC. The V and J genes are TRBV30 and TRBJ2-1; weak D call: TRBD2 (6 bases). The germline V and J ends were trimmed by 0 bases and 6 bases, with 21 bases remaining between them. The CDR3 contains 17 residues. Germline values: CDR1 GTSNPN, CDR2 SVGIG (reference sequence). The full variable domain, rest sourced from reference TRBV30 and TRBJ2-1, is SQTIHQWPATLVQPVGSPLSLECTVEGTSNPNLYWYRQAAGRGLQLLFYSVGIGQISSEVPQNLSASRPQDRQFILSSKKLLLSDSGFYLCAWSVKRAGYGANEQFFGPGTRLTVL.

The chain recombines TRBV6-5 with TRBJ2-7; 12 nucleotides match TRBD2. Looked up from germline, CDR1 is MNHEY and CDR2 is SVGAGI. Trimming at V came to 4 bases and at J to 6 bases, leaving 7 bases not matched to a gene. This CDR3 spans 15 amino acids. CDR3 DNA: TGTGCCAGCAGTTCTCGGACTAGCGGGACCGCCGAGCAGTACTTC. This sequence encodes CASSSRTSGTAEQYF.

This chain connects TRBV7-3 to TRBJ2-1; 10 bases are shared with TRBD1. This CDR3 region has 15 residues. Germline loops: CDR1 SGHTA, CDR2 FQGTGA. After removal of 1 base from V and 7 bases from J, the junction contained 4 bases not matched to a gene. CDR3: CASSLRQGARNEQFF. CDR3 DNA: TGTGCCAGCAGCTTAAGACAGGGGGCGCGAAATGAGCAGTTCTTC.

The chain has TRBV7-9 and TRBJ1-6; 7 bases match TRBD1. This CDR3 region has 16 residues. The J segment lost 10 bases and the V segment lost 4 bases, leaving 13 bases of the junction unmatched. Germline V lookup: CDR1 SEHNR, CDR2 FQNEAQ (reference sequence). CDR3 coding DNA: TGTGCCAGCAGCTCTCGAAACAGGGGAATCGAGTCACCCCTCCACTTT. This sequence encodes CASSSRNRGIESPLHF.

This clone was detected once. CDR3 DNA sequence: TGTGCCAGCAGCCGGCCGAGTCGGGGGGGGTACAATGAGCAGTTCTTC. Translating it yields CASSRPSRGGYNEQFF. The chain carries TRBV3-1 (or the pseudogene TRBV3-2) and TRBJ2-1; TRBD2 agrees at 8 bases. The CDR3 is 16 residues long. The trim removed 4 bases at V and 4 bases at J, leaving 9 bases unmatched. Germline CDR1 LGHDT, CDR2 YNNKEL (reference sequence).

The chain recombines TRBV7-9 with TRBJ2-4; 10 positions agree with TRBD1. CDR1 and CDR2 from the germline V gene are SEHNR and FQNEAQ (reference sequence). V lost 5 bases to trimming and J lost 3 bases; unmatched junction nucleotides: 10. This CDR3 contains 17 residues. CDR3 sequence (DNA): TGTGCCAGCAGCGACCTGGGACAGGGGATAGTCAAAAACATTCAGTACTTC. It encodes CASSDLGQGIVKNIQYF.

V gene TRBV4-3 combines with J gene TRBJ2-2; no definite D call. The CDR3 runs 16 residues. Germline CDR1 is LGHNA and CDR2 is YSLEER. V was cut by 0 bases and J by 8 bases, with 16 bases left in between. CDR3 bases: TGCGCCAGCAGCCAAGAGAGACACAAGCCGCGGGGGGAGCTGTTTTTT. Protein product: CASSQERHKPRGELFF.

The J gene is TRBJ1-4, the V gene TRBV11-2; D is undetermined. V shed 6 bases and J shed 0 bases, with 8 bases lying between them. From germline, CDR1 is SGHAT and CDR2 FQNNGV. The length of the CDR3 is 14 residues. The CDR3 nucleotides are TGTGCCAGCAGACCACAAGCAACTAATGAAAAACTGTTTTTT. Amino acids: CASRPQATNEKLFF. Looking up the rest from reference TRBV11-2 and TRBJ1-4 gives the full variable domain: EAGVAQSPRYKIIEKRQSVAFWCNPISGHATLYWYQQILGQGPKLLIQFQNNGVVDDSQLPKDRFSAERLKGVDSTLKIQPAKLEDSAVYLCASRPQATNEKLFFGSGTQLSVL.

This CDR3 reads CASSVALRQGFDTQYF. The CDR3 nucleotides are TGTGCCAGCAGCGTAGCTCTGAGACAGGGGTTCGACACGCAGTATTTT. The gene calls are TRBV9 and TRBJ2-3; 8 nucleotides match TRBD1. Germline loops: CDR1 SGDLS, CDR2 YYNGEE. The CDR3 contains 16 residues. V dropped 0 bases and J dropped 9; count of bases not matched to a gene: 12.

The rearrangement links TRBV10-3 to TRBJ2-7; 9 bases agree with TRBD1. Germline V gene sequence: CDR1 ENHRY, CDR2 SYGVKD. This CDR3 has 13 residues. V gave up 10 bases and J gave up 4 bases; unmatched junction bases: 8. CDR3: CATSPGQGYEQYF. CDR3 in DNA: TGTGCCACCTCTCCGGGACAGGGTTACGAGCAGTACTTC.

The chain has TRBV4-3 and TRBJ1-2, with a possible D match to TRBD1 (6 bases). The V and J ends lost 0 bases and 6 bases respectively, with 17 bases between them. The germline gives CDR1 LGHNA, CDR2 YSLEER. The CDR3 loop spans 16 amino acids. CDR3 region: CASSQDRQAGTHGYTF. DNA for the CDR3: TGCGCCAGCAGCCAAGATCGACAGGCGGGAACCCATGGCTACACCTTC.

V usage is TRBV2 and J usage is TRBJ2-7, with D perhaps matching TRBD1 (5 bases). CDR1 is SNHLY and CDR2 is FYNNEI in the germline V gene. Trimming stripped 1 base from V and 2 bases from J, with 12 bases between. This CDR3 spans 15 amino acids. CDR3 sequence (DNA): TGTGCCAGCAGTGAAGGGGTTTTAGGGGCCTACGAGCAGTACGTC. Its translation is CASSEGVLGAYEQYV.

The chain's CDR3 is CASSYSSTDTQYF. In DNA, the CDR3 is TGTGCCAGCAGTTACTCTAGCACAGATACGCAGTATTTT. The rearrangement joins TRBV6-5 to TRBJ2-3; D not certain. The CDR3 has 13 amino acids. Germline lookup yields CDR1 MNHEY and CDR2 SVGAGI. V lost 0 bases to trimming and J lost 0 bases, with 1 base between them.

The rearrangement uses TRBV18 and TRBJ2-7; D gene unclear. V dropped 2 bases and J dropped 0 bases, with 11 bases sitting between them. CDR3 length equals 15 residues. Looked up from germline, CDR1 is KGHSH and CDR2 is LQKENI. The CDR3 bases are TGTGCCAGCTCACCAGACAACCGCCTCTCCTACGAGCAGTACTTC. Translated: CASSPDNRLSYEQYF. Full variable domain (outside the CDR3, taken from reference TRBV18 and TRBJ2-7): NAGVMQNPRHLVRRRGQEARLRCSPMKGHSHVYWYRQLPEEGLKFMVYLQKENIIDESGMPKERFSAEFPKEGPSILRIQQVVRGDSAAYFCASSPDNRLSYEQYFGPGTRLTVT.

In this sample, this clone is medium-sized. This CDR3 is CASSYGRFSYEQYF. The CDR3 DNA reads TGTGCCAGCAGCTATGGTAGGTTCTCCTACGAGCAGTACTTC. This chain connects TRBV7-9 to TRBJ2-7; no clear D. This CDR3 comprises 14 residues. Germline assignment: CDR1 SEHNR and CDR2 FQNEAQ (reference sequence). The germline V and J ends were trimmed by 4 bases and 0 bases, with 10 bases remaining between them.

This chain links TRBV19 with TRBJ2-1, with 8 bases aligning to TRBD2. This CDR3 spans 14 amino acids. With 6 bases clipped from V and 4 bases from J, the junction kept 5 bases outside the gene matches. The germline V gene has CDR1 LNHDA and CDR2 SQIVND (reference sequence). CDR3 bases: TGTGCCAGTAGGAAGGGACTAGAATACAATGAGCAGTTCTTC. This codes for CASRKGLEYNEQFF.

Concerning this clone: The same CDR3 can be traced to other DNA sequences in this sample. V gene TRBV2 combines with J gene TRBJ1-1; 7 positions match TRBD1. CDR1 is SNHLY, CDR2 FYNNEI, per germline. Trimming at V came to 4 bases and at J to 1 base, leaving 0 bases not matched to a gene. The CDR3 loop spans 13 amino acids. The CDR3 protein is CASSGQGNTEAFF. DNA of the CDR3: TGTGCCAGCAGTGGACAGGGGAACACTGAAGCTTTCTTT.

The chain couples TRBV6-5 to TRBJ1-2; D uncertain. The germline V and J ends were trimmed by 6 bases and 4 bases, with 9 bases remaining between them. The CDR3 contains 12 residues. Germline V gene lookup returns CDR1 MNHEY and CDR2 SVGAGI. The CDR3 bases are TGTGCCAGCAGCGAGGGCGGCTATGGCTACACCTTC. Residues: CASSEGGYGYTF.

The rearrangement joins TRBV24-1 to TRBJ2-3; TRBD2 matches at 7 bases. Germline-derived CDR1 and CDR2 are KGHDR and SFDVKD. V gave up 6 bases and J gave up 2 bases; unmatched junction bases: 1. CDR3 length: 13 residues. The CDR3 sequence is CATSLAATDTQYF. The DNA for the CDR3 is TGTGCCACCAGTCTAGCGGCCACAGATACGCAGTATTTT.